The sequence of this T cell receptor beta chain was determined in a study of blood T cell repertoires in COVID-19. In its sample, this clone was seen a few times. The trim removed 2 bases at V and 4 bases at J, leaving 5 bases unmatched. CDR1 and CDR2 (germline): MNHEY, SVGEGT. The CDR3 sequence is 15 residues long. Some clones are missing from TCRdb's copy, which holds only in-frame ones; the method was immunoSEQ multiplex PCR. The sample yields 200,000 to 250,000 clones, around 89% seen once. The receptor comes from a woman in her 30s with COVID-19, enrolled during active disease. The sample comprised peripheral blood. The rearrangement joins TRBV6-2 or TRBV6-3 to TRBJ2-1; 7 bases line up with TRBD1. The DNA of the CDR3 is TGTGCCAGCAGTTACAGGGGGCTCAATTACAATGAGCAGTTCTTC. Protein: CASSYRGLNYNEQFF.